This T cell receptor (beta chain) is from a study of shared T cell receptors in the human thymus. Using immunoSEQ multiplex PCR, the repertoire was profiled, and TCRdb retains in-frame clones only, with some absent. The table includes about 660,000 clones, 80% to 90% detected once. Germline V CDR1 and CDR2: MNHEY, SVGAGI. The ends lost 6 bases at V and 0 bases at J; junction bases unmatched: 3. There are 15 residues in the CDR3. The sample also formed part of further work on human thymus T cells. That investigation notes: Surgeons resected thymus tissue during corrective heart surgery.

This sequence originates from a boy under two years old with a congenital heart defect. The chain recombines TRBV6-5 with TRBJ1-5, with 9 positions matching TRBD1. Material: thymocytes. The CDR3 sequence is CASRLDRGSNQPQHF. The CDR3 DNA is TGTGCCAGCAGATTGGACAGGGGTAGCAATCAGCCCCAGCATTTT.